This TCR beta chain was sequenced during a study of OX40 agonist ivuxolimab in advanced cancers. Method: immunoSEQ multiplex PCR; TCRdb's copy keeps in-frame clones and lacks some. The sample comprises about 43,000 clones, just under 95% of which are singletons, and roughly 9.6% rests with the top ten. The clonotype comes from an adult with an advanced solid tumor such as melanoma, head and neck, liver or kidney cancer. The sequencing used CD4+ or CD8+ T cells sorted from blood, collected in a trial of the OX40 agonist ivuxolimab.

CDR3 bases: TGTGCCAGCTGCATGGAGAGGAGCACCGGGGAGCTGTTTTTT. Translating gives CASCMERSTGELFF. The chain couples TRBV28 to TRBJ2-2; no clear D. V dropped 8 bases and J dropped 4 bases, with 14 bases sitting between them. CDR1 is MDHEN and CDR2 is SYDVKM in the germline V gene. The CDR3 extends over 14 amino acids.